The clone carrying this TCR beta chain has only one observation. The antigen remains unidentified. Some clones are missing from TCRdb's copy, which holds only in-frame ones; the method was immunoSEQ multiplex PCR. The table has about 2 million clones, about 95% seen once. This entry belongs to a study of shared clonotypes between healthy human individuals. Study-level results: It was expected that sequencing depth would affect clonotype sharing among donors. Rarefaction showed sorted-subset sequencing was incomplete despite large depth.

The naive CD8 population came from CD45RO-negative cells selected for CCR7, without terminally differentiated effector memory CD45RA+ cells. This CDR3 region has 16 residues. V lost 4 bases, J lost 0 bases, and 8 bases stayed unmatched. CDR1 is SEHNR and CDR2 is FQNEAQ in the germline V gene (reference sequence). The gene calls are TRBV7-9 and TRBJ1-2, with 7 nucleotides matching TRBD1. This receptor was obtained from a man aged 18 to 30 in good health. Sequenced sample: naive CD8+ T cells sorted from blood. CDR3 sequence reads: CASSSSGDSTNYGYTF. CDR3 nucleotides: TGTGCCAGCAGCTCCAGTGGGGACAGCACTAACTATGGCTACACCTTC.